This T cell receptor beta chain was sequenced during a study of CD8+ T cells in alopecia areata. cDNA prepared by RNA extraction and subsequent reverse transcription served as the template for sequencing. The table came from immunoSEQ multiplex PCR; TCRdb's copy has only in-frame clones and leaves some out. Of 100,000 to 120,000 clones listed, approximately 59% are singletons. Broader study findings: Scalp lesions, especially in alopecia totalis/universalis, had higher clonality than normal scalp. Scalp sample data also include resident alphabeta T cells from normal skin. Relative to mice, TCR sharing across patients was less clear, a difference possibly HLA-related.

Trimming took off 1 base at V and 0 bases at J, with 2 bases between the two ends. The CDR3 totals 14 residues. The V gene's germline CDR1 is SGDLS and CDR2 YYNGEE. Points on this clone: Its specificity is not known.

The receptor comes from a human donor in good health. Material: CD8+ T cells sorted from blood. V gene TRBV9 combines with J gene TRBJ2-6; unclear D gene. Here the CDR3 DNA reads TGTGCCAGCAGCGTAAGCTCTGGGGCCAACGTCCTGACTTTC. It codes for CASSVSSGANVLTF. The whole variable domain, filled in from reference TRBV9 and TRBJ2-6, reads DSGVTQTPKHLITATGQRVTLRCSPRSGDLSVYWYQQSLDQGLQFLIQYYNGEERAKGNILERFSAQQFPDLHSELNLSSLELGDSALYFCASSVSSGANVLTFGAGSRLTVL.